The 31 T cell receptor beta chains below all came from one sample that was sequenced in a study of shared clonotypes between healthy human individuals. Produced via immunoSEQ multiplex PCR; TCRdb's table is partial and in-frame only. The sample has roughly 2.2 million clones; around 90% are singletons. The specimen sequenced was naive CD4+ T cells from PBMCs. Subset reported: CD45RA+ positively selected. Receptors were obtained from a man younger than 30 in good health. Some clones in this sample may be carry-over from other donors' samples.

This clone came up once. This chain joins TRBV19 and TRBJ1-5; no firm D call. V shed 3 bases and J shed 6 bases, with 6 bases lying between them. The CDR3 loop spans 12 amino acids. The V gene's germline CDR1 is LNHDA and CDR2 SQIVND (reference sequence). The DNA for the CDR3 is TGTGCCAGTAGTATCTTCTTTCAGCCCCAGCATTTT. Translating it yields CASSIFFQPQHF.

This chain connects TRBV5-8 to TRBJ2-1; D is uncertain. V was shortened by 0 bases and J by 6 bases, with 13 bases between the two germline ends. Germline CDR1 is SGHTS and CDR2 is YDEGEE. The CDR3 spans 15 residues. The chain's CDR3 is CASSLEARERNEQFF. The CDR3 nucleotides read TGTGCCAGCAGCTTGGAAGCCCGAGAGCGCAATGAGCAGTTCTTC.

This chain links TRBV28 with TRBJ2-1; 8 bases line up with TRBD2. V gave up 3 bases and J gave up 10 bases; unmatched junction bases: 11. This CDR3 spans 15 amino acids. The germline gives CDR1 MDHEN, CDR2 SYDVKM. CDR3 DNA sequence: TGTGCCAGCAGTTTCTCCGGGAGGGCCGTTCTGGAGCAGTTCTTC. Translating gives CASSFSGRAVLEQFF.

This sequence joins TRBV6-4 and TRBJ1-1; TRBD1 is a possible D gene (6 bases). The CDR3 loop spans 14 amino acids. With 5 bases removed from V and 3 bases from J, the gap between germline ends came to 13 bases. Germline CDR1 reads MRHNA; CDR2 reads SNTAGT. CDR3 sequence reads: CASSPQGGHTEAFF. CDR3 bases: TGTGCCAGCAGTCCACAGGGTGGGCACACTGAAGCTTTCTTT.

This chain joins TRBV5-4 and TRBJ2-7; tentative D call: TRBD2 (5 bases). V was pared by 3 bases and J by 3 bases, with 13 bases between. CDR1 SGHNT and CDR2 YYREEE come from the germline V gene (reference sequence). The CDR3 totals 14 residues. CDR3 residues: CASSSLGALYEQYF. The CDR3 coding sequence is TGTGCCAGCAGCTCGCTGGGAGCCCTCTACGAGCAGTACTTC.

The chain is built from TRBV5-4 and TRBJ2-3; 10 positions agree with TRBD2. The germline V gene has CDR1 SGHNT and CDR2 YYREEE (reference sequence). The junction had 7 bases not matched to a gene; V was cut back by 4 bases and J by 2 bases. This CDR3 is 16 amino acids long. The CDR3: CASSERLAGNTDTQYF. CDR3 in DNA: TGTGCCAGCAGCGAACGACTAGCGGGTAACACAGATACGCAGTATTTT.

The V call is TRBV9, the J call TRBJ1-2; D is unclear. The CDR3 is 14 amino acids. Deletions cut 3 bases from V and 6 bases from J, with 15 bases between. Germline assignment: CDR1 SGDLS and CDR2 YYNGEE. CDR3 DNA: TGTGCCAGCAGCGGTACTAAGGGAAAGGATGGCTACACCTTC. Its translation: CASSGTKGKDGYTF.

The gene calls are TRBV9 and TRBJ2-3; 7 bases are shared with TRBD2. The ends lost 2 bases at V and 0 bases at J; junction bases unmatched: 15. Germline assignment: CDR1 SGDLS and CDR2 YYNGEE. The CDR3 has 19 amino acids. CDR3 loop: CASSVTSVGGTRSTDTQYF. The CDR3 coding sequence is TGTGCCAGCAGCGTTACTAGCGTGGGAGGGACGCGGAGCACAGATACGCAGTATTTT. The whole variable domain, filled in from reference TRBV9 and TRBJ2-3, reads DSGVTQTPKHLITATGQRVTLRCSPRSGDLSVYWYQQSLDQGLQFLIQYYNGEERAKGNILERFSAQQFPDLHSELNLSSLELGDSALYFCASSVTSVGGTRSTDTQYFGPGTRLTVL.

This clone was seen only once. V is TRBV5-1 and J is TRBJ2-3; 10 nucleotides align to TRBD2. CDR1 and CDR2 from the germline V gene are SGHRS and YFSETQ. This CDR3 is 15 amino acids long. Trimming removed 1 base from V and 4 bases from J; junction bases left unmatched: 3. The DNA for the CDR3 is TGCGCCAGCAGCTTGCCTAGCGGGAGTGCAGATACGCAGTATTTT. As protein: CASSLPSGSADTQYF. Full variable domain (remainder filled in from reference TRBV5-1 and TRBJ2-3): KAGVTQTPRYLIKTRGQQVTLSCSPISGHRSVSWYQQTPGQGLQFLFEYFSETQRNKGNFPGRFSGRQFSNSRSEMNVSTLELGDSALYLCASSLPSGSADTQYFGPGTRLTVL.

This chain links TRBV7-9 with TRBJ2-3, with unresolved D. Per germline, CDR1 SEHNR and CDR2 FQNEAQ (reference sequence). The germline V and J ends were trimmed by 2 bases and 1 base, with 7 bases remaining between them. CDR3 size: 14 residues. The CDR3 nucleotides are TGTGCCAGCAGCTTAACTGCCGGCACAGATACGCAGTATTTT. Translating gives CASSLTAGTDTQYF.

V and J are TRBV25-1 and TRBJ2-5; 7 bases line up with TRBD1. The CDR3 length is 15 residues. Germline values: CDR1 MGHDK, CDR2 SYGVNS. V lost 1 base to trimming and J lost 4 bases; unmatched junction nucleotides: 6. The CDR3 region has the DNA TGTGCCAGCAGTGAATGGCGGCCAGGGGGAGAGACCCAGTACTTC. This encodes CASSEWRPGGETQYF. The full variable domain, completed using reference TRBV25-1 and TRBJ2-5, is EADIYQTPRYLVIGTGKKITLECSQTMGHDKMYWYQQDPGMELHLIHYSYGVNSTEKGDLSSESTVSRIRTEHFPLTLESARPSHTSQYLCASSEWRPGGETQYFGPGTRLLVL.

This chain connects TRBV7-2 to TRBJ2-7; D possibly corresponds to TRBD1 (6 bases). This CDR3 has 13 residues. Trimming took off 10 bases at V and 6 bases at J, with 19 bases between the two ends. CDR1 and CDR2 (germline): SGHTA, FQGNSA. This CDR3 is CATERTGQLEQYF. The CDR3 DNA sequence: TGTGCCACCGAAAGGACCGGACAGCTCGAGCAGTACTTC.

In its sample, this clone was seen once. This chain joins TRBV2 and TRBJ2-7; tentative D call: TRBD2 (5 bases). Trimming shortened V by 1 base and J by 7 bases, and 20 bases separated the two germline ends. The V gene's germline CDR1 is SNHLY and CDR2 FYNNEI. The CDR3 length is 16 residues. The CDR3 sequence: CASSEGRLRPGDEQYF. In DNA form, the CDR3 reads TGTGCCAGCAGTGAAGGGAGGTTACGTCCCGGGGATGAGCAGTACTTC.

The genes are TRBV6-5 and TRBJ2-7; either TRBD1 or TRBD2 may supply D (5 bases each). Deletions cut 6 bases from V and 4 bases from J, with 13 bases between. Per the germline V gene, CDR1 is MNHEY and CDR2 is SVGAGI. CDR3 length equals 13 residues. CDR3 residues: CASRRDRTYEQYF. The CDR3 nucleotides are TGTGCCAGCAGACGGGACCGAACTTACGAGCAGTACTTC.

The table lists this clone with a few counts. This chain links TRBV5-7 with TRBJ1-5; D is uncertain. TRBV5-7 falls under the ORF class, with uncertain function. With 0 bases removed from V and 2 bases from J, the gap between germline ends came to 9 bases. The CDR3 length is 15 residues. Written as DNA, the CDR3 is TGTGCCAGCAGCTTGGGACCTACAGGCAATCAGCCCCAGCATTTT. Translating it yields CASSLGPTGNQPQHF.

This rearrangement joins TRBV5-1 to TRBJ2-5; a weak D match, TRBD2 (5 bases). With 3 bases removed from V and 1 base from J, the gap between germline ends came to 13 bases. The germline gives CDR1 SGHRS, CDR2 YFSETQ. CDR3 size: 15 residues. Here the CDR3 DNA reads TGCGCCAGCAGCTCCCTGGGGAGAGGCCAAGAGACCCAGTACTTC. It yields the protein CASSSLGRGQETQYF. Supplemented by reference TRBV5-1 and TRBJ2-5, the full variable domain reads KAGVTQTPRYLIKTRGQQVTLSCSPISGHRSVSWYQQTPGQGLQFLFEYFSETQRNKGNFPGRFSGRQFSNSRSEMNVSTLELGDSALYLCASSSLGRGQETQYFGPGTRLLVL.

CDR3 DNA sequence: TGCAGCGTTGAACAGGGGATGAACACTGAAGCTTTCTTT. Encoded protein: CSVEQGMNTEAFF. The chain uses TRBV29-1 and TRBJ1-1; D may be TRBD1 (6 bases). Deletions cut 2 bases from V and 0 bases from J, with 7 bases between. This CDR3 region has 13 residues. In germline, CDR1 is SQVTM, CDR2 ANQGSEA.

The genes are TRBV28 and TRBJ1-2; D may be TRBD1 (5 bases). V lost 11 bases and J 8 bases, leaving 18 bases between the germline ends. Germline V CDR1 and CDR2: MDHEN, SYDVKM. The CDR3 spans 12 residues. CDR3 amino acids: CAVRQTMGGYTF. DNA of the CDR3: TGTGCCGTCAGACAGACGATGGGCGGCTACACCTTC.

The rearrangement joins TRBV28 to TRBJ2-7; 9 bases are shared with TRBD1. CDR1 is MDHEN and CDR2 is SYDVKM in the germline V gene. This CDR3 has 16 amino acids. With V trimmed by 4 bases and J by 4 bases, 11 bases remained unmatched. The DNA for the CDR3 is TGTGCCAGCAGTTCACAGGGGGCCGAAGGACTTTACGAGCAGTACTTC. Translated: CASSSQGAEGLYEQYF.

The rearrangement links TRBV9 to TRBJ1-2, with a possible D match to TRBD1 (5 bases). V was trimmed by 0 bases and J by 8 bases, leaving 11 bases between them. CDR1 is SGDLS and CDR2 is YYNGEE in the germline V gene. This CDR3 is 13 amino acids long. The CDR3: CASSVGSGSGYTF. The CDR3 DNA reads TGTGCCAGCAGCGTAGGATCAGGGAGCGGCTACACCTTC.

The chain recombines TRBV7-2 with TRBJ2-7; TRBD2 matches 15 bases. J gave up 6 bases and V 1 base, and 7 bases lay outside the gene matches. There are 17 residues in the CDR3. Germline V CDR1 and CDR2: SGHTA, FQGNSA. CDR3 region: CASSLGTSGRAGSEQYF. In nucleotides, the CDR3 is TGTGCCAGCAGCTTAGGGACTAGCGGGAGGGCTGGGTCCGAGCAGTACTTC.

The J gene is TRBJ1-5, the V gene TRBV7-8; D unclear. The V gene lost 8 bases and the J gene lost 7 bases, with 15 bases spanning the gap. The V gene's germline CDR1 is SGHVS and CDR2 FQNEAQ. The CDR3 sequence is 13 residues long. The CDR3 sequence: CASRRSWEQPQHF. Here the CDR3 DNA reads TGTGCCAGCCGACGGTCATGGGAGCAGCCCCAGCATTTT.

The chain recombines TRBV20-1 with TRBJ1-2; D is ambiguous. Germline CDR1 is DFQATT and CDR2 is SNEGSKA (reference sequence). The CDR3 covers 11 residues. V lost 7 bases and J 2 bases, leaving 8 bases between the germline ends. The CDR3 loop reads CSGWNNYGYTF. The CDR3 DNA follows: TGCAGTGGGTGGAACAACTATGGCTACACCTTC.

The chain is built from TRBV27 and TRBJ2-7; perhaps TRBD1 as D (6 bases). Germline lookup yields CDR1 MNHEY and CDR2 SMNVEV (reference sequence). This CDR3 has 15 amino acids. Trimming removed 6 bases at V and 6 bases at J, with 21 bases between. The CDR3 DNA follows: TGTGCCAGCAGCGGTCCTCTACAGGGAATAATCGAGCAGTACTTC. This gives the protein CASSGPLQGIIEQYF.

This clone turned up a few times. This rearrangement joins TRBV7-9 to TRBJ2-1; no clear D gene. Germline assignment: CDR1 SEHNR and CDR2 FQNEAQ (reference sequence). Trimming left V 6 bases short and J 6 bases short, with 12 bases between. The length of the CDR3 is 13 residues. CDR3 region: CASRSRPGNEQFF. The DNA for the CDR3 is TGTGCCAGCAGGTCACGGCCGGGCAATGAGCAGTTCTTC.

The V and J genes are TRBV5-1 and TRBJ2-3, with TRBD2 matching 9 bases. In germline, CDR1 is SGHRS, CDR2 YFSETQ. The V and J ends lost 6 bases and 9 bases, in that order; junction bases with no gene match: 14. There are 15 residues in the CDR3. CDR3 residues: CASNPGLAGLSTQYF. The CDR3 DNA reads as TGCGCCAGCAACCCTGGGCTAGCGGGATTAAGCACGCAGTATTTT.

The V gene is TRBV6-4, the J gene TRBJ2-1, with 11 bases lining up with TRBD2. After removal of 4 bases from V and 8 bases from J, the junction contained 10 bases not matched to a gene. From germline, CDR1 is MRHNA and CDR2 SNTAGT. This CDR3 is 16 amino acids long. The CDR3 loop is CASSGSGSGRAHEQFF. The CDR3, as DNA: TGTGCCAGCAGTGGTTCGGGTAGCGGGAGGGCCCATGAGCAGTTCTTC.

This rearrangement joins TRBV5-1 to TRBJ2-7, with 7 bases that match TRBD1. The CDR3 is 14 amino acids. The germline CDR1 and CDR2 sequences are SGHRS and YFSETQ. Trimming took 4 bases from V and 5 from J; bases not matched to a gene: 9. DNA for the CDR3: TGCGCCAGCAGCCCAGACAGGGTTTGGGACGAGCAGTACTTC. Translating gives CASSPDRVWDEQYF.

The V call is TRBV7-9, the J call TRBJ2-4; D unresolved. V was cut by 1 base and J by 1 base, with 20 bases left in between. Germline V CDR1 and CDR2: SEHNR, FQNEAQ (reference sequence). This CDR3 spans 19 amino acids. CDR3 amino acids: CASSLGLSVPGGAKNIQYF. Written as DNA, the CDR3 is TGTGCCAGCAGCTTAGGTCTCTCCGTTCCCGGTGGGGCCAAAAACATTCAGTACTTC.

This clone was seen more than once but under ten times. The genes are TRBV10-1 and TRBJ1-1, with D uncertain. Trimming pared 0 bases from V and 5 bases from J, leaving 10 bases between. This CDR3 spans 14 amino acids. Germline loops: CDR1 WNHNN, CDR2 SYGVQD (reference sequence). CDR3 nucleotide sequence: TGCGCCAGCAGTGAGTCGATGGAGTGGACTGAAGCTTTCTTT. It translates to CASSESMEWTEAFF.

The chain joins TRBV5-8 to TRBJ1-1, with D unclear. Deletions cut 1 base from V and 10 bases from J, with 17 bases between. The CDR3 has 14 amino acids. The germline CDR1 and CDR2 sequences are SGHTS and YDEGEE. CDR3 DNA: TGTGCCAGCAGCTTGTCTGGACGCGGGCCAGTAGCTTTCTTT. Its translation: CASSLSGRGPVAFF.